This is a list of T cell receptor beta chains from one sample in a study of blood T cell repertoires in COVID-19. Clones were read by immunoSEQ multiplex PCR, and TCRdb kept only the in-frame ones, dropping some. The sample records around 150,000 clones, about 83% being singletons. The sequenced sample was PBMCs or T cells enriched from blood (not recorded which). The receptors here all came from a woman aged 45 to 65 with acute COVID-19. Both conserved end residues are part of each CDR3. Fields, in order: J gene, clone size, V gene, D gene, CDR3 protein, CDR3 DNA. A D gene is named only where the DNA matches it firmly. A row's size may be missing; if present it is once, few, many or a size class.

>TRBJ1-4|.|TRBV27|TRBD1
CASGPGGAAEKLFF
TGTGCCAGCGGCCCAGGGGGCGCTGCGGAAAAACTGTTTTTT
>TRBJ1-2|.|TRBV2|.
CASNLNRDYGYTF
TGTGCCAGCAATTTGAACAGGGACTATGGCTACACCTTC
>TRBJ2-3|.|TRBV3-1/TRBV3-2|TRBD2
CASSPTSGRARTDTQYF
TGTGCCAGCAGCCCGACTAGCGGGAGGGCCCGGACAGATACGCAGTATTTT
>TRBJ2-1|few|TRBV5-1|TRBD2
CASQTSGIWFF
TGCGCCAGCCAGACTAGCGGGATCTGGTTCTTC
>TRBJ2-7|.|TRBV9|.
CASSVDPQGLTYEQYF
TGTGCCAGCAGCGTAGACCCCCAGGGGCTCACCTACGAGCAGTACTTC
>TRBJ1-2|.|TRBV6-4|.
CASSDSEGGHGGYTF
TGTGCCAGCAGTGACTCCGAGGGTGGCCACGGAGGCTACACCTTC
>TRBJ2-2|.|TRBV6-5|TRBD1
CASSPTDRPSGELFF
TGTGCCAGCAGTCCCACGGACAGGCCCTCCGGGGAGCTGTTTTTT
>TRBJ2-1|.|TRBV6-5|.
CASSSTEREQFF
TGTGCCAGCAGTTCGACAGAACGTGAGCAGTTCTTC
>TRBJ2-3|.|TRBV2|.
CASSMGGSTDTQYF
TGTGCCAGCAGTATGGGGGGAAGCACAGATACGCAGTATTTT
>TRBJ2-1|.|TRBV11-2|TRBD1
CASTGPGQGNNEQFF
TGTGCCAGCACCGGCCCGGGACAGGGCAACAATGAGCAGTTCTTC
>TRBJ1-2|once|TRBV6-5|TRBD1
CASRPRTGNGYTF
TGTGCCAGCAGACCCAGGACAGGGAATGGCTACACCTTC
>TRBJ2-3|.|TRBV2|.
CASHGPRRASTDTQYF
TGTGCCAGCCACGGCCCGCGGAGGGCTAGCACAGATACGCAGTATTTT
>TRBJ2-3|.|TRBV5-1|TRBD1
CASSRGTGGPSTDTQYF
TGCGCCAGCAGCAGAGGGACAGGGGGCCCTAGCACAGATACGCAGTATTTT
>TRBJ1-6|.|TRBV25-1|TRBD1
CASSPGTGGSPLHF
TGTGCCAGCAGTCCTGGGACAGGGGGATCACCCCTCCACTTT
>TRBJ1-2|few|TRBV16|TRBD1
CASSPSVRGQDGYTF
TGTGCCAGCAGCCCATCGGTCAGGGGGCAAGATGGCTACACCTTC
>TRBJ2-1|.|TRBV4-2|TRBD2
CASSQDQGTSVVNEQFF
TGTGCCAGCAGCCAAGATCAAGGGACTAGCGTGGTTAATGAGCAGTTCTTC
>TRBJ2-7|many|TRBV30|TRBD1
CAWMELGGPSYEQYF
TGTGCCTGGATGGAACTAGGGGGCCCCTCCTACGAGCAGTACTTC
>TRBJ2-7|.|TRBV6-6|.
CASSYLTGGVNEQYF
TGTGCCAGCAGTTATCTTACAGGGGGGGTAAACGAGCAGTACTTC
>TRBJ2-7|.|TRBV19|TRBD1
CASSTPGRGLEQYF
TGTGCCAGTAGTACCCCCGGTAGGGGGCTCGAGCAGTACTTC
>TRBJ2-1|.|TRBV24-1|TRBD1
CATSDRDRVKGSYNEQFF
TGTGCCACCAGTGATCGGGACAGGGTAAAAGGGTCCTACAATGAGCAGTTCTTC
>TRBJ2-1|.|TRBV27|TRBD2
CASRPGLAGAYEQFF
TGTGCCAGCAGACCGGGACTAGCGGGAGCCTACGAGCAGTTCTTC
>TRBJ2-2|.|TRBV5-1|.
CASHKIQGNTGELFF
TGCGCCAGCCACAAAATACAGGGGAACACCGGGGAGCTGTTTTTT
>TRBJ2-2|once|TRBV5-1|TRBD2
CASSHGLDPGELFF
TGCGCCAGCAGCCATGGACTAGACCCCGGGGAGCTGTTTTTT
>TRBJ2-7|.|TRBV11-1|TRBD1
CASTSDGTGPYEQYF
TGTGCCAGCACCTCGGATGGGACAGGGCCTTACGAGCAGTACTTC
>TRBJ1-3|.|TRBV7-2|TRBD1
CASSLVSGGGNTIYF
TGTGCCAGCAGCTTAGTTTCAGGGGGTGGAAACACCATATATTTT
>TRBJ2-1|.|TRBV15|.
CATSLSGRNNEQFF
TGTGCCACCAGTCTCTCGGGAAGAAACAATGAGCAGTTCTTC
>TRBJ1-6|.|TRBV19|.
CASRSLQNNSPLHF
TGTGCCAGTAGAAGTCTACAGAATAATTCACCCCTCCACTTT
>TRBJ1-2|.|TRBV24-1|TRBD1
CATSDPQGANYGYTF
TGTGCCACCAGTGATCCGCAGGGGGCTAACTATGGCTACACCTTC
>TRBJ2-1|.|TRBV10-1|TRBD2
CASSEGAGGPWGYNEQFF
TGCGCCAGCAGTGAAGGAGCGGGAGGGCCGTGGGGATACAATGAGCAGTTCTTC
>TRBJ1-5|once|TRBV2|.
CASRREGSKPQHF
TGTGCCAGCAGGAGGGAGGGATCAAAGCCCCAGCATTTT
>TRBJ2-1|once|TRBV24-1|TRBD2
CATSDATSGSNNEQFF
TGTGCCACCAGTGATGCGACTAGCGGATCTAACAATGAGCAGTTCTTC
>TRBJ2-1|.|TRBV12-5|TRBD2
CASGLVRLVSSGTYNEQFF
TGTGCTAGTGGTTTGGTACGACTGGTTTCTAGCGGGACTTACAATGAGCAGTTCTTC
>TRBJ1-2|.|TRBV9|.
CASSRLDTNYGYTF
TGTGCCAGCAGCCGACTGGACACTAACTATGGCTACACCTTC
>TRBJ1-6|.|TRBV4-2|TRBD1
CASSQDLGQGVSPLHF
TGTGCCAGCAGCCAAGATCTGGGACAGGGGGTTTCACCCCTCCACTTT
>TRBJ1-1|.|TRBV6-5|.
CASTDLGRGGTEAFF
TGTGCCAGCACAGACTTAGGTCGGGGGGGCACTGAAGCTTTCTTT
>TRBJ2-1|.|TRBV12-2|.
CASRPCNEQFF
TGTGCAAGTCGCCCATGCAATGAGCAGTTCTTC
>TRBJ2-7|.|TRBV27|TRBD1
CASAPRDRVVRGYEQYF
TGTGCCAGCGCCCCACGGGACAGGGTTGTCCGTGGCTACGAGCAGTACTTC
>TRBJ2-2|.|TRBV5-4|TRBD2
CASSSIAGAIGGELFF
TGTGCCAGCAGCAGCATAGCGGGAGCCATAGGCGGGGAGCTGTTTTTT
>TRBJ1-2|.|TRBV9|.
CASSVEGRGYGYTF
TGTGCCAGCAGCGTAGAAGGCAGGGGATATGGCTACACCTTC
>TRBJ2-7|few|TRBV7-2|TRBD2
CASSRGGRTEQYF
TGTGCCAGCAGCAGGGGCGGGAGGACCGAGCAGTACTTC
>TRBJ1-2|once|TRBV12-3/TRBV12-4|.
CASSPDGNYGYTF
TGTGCCAGCAGCCCAGACGGGAACTATGGCTACACCTTC
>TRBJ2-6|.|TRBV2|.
CASGRISGANVLTF
TGTGCCAGCGGGAGGATCTCTGGGGCCAACGTCCTGACTTTC
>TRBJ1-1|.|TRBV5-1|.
CASSPGGRGTEAFF
TGCGCCAGCAGCCCGGGAGGACGGGGCACTGAAGCTTTCTTT
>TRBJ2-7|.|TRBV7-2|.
CASSPPPGPPEQYF
TGTGCCAGCAGCCCCCCCCCAGGGCCGCCCGAGCAGTACTTC
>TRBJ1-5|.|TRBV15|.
CATSSTPGDQPQHF
TGTGCCACCAGCAGTACTCCAGGCGATCAGCCCCAGCATTTT
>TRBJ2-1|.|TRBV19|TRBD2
CASSITAGKNEQFF
TGTGCCAGTAGTATTACAGCGGGAAAAAATGAGCAGTTCTTC
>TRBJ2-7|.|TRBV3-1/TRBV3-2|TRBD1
CASSLSDRGWYEQYF
TGTGCCAGCAGCCTCTCGGACAGGGGATGGTACGAGCAGTACTTC
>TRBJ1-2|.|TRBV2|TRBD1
CASSEGAGQRYGYTF
TGTGCCAGCAGTGAAGGGGCGGGACAGCGCTATGGCTACACCTTC
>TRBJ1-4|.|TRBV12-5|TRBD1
CASGPPGQGLFF
TGTGCTAGTGGTCCACCGGGACAGGGACTGTTTTTT
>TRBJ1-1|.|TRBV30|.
CAWSLDSQNTEAFF
TGTGCCTGGAGTTTAGACAGCCAGAACACTGAAGCTTTCTTT
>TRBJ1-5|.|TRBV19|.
CASSRFGGYSNQPQHF
TGTGCCAGTAGTAGGTTCGGGGGGTATAGCAATCAGCCCCAGCATTTT
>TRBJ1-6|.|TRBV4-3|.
CASSVRGTHNSPLHF
TGCGCCAGCAGCGTACGGGGGACTCATAATTCACCCCTCCACTTT
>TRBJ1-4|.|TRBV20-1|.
CSASEQGSMVKLFF
TGCAGTGCTAGTGAACAGGGTTCGATGGTAAAACTGTTTTTT
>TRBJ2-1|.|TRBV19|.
CASSIGTGGGIVEQFF
TGTGCCAGTAGTATAGGGACTGGAGGGGGCATTGTTGAGCAGTTCTTC
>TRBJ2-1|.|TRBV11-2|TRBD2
CASSAGLAGAYSYNEQFF
TGTGCCAGCAGCGCTGGACTAGCGGGAGCCTACTCCTACAATGAGCAGTTCTTC
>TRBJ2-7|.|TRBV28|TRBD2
CASSRTFRSGTEEYF
TGTGCCAGCAGTAGGACTTTTAGAAGCGGGACCGAGGAGTACTTC
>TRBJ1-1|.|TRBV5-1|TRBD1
CASSLDQGGNTEAFF
TGCGCCAGCAGCTTGGATCAGGGGGGGAACACTGAAGCTTTCTTT
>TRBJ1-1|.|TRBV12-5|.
CASGLAVRDSPFPPEAFF
TGTGCTAGTGGTTTGGCCGTGCGGGACTCCCCTTTCCCTCCTGAAGCTTTCTTT
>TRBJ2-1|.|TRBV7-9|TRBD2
CASSPPLSGGSVGEQFF
TGTGCCAGCAGCCCGCCCCTAAGCGGGGGGTCGGTGGGGGAGCAGTTCTTC